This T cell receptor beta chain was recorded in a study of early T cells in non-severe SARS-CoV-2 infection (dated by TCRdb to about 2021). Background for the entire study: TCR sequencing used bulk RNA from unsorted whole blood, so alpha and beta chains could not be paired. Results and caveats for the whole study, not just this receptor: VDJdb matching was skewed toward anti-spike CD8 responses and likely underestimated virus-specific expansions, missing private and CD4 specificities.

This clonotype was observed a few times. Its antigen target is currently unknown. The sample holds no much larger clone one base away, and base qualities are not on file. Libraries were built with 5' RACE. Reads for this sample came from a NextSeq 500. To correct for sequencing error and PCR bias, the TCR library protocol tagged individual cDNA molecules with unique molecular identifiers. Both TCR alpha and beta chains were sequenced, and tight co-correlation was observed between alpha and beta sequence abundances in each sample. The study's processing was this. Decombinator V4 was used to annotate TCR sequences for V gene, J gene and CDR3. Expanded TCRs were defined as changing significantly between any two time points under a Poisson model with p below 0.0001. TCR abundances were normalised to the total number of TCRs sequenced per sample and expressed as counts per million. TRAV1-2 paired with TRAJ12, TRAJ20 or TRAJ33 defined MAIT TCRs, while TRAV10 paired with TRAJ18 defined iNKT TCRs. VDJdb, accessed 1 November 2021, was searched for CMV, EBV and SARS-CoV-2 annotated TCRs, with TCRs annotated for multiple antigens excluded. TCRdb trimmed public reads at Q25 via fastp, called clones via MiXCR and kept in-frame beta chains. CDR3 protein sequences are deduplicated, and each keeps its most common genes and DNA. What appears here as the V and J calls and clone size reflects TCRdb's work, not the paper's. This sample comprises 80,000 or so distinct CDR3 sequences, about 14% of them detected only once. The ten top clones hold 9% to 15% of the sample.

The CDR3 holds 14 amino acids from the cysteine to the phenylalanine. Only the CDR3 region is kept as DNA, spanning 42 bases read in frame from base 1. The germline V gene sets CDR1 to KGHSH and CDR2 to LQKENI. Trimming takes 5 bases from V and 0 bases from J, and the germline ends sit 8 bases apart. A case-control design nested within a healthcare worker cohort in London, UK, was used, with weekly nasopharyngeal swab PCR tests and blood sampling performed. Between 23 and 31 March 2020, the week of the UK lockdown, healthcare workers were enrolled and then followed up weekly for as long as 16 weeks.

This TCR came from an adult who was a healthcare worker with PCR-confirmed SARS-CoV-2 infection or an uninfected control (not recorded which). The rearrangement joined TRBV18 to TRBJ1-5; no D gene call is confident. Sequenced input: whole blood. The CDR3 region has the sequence CASSGEPSNQPQHF. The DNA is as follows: TGTGCCAGCTCAGGGGAGCCTAGCAATCAGCCCCAGCATTTT.